This T cell receptor beta chain came from a study of cytotoxic CD8 clonotypes in ibrutinib-treated CLL. About the study: Response sampling occurred after a median roughly twelve months of treatment (range 6 to 36). Per sample, productive templates averaged nearly 260,000 and productive rearrangements averaged about 100,000.

Sequencing used immunoSEQ multiplex PCR; TCRdb keeps in-frame clones, though not all of them. The profile shows approximately 45,000 clones, 60% to 70% of them singletons. This clone was found many times. The specimen comprised PBMCs, sampled after 24 months of ibrutinib treatment. The TCR comes from a human donor with chronic lymphocytic leukemia.

CDR3 nucleotides: TGTGCCAGCAGTTACCGGAGACCCTCCTCCTACAATGAGCAGTTCTTC. Amino acids: CASSYRRPSSYNEQFF. The chain employs TRBV6-5 and TRBJ2-1; D is unclear. The V gene's germline CDR1 is MNHEY and CDR2 SVGAGI. V was cut by 2 bases and J by 0 bases, with 11 bases left in between. This CDR3 is 16 amino acids long.